These T cell receptor beta chains were read from a single sample in a study of T cells after yellow fever vaccination. TCRdb reanalysed the 5' RACE reads using MiXCR and keeps one entry per CDR3 protein. The sample records some 300,000 distinct CDR3 sequences, approximately 8% being singletons. Sequences were derived from CD4+ T cells sorted from PBMCs, sampled 5 days after the yellow fever booster vaccination. The receptors originated from a man younger than 35 who received the YFV17D yellow fever vaccine. Both conserved end residues are trimmed from each CDR3. Each record gives: V gene, CDR3 length, J gene, CDR3 protein.

TRBV6-5	13	TRBJ1-1	ASSPQGGGNTEAF
TRBV3-1	9	TRBJ2-1	ASSQAGGQF
TRBV10-3	12	TRBJ1-2	AISGSGINYGYT
TRBV20-1	13	TRBJ1-5	SARDRTGGNQPQH
TRBV5-1	12	TRBJ2-7	ASSFDRSSYEQY
TRBV6-2/TRBV6-3	13	TRBJ1-4	ASRFSGTDNEKLF
TRBV9	11	TRBJ1-1	ASSVAGQGEAF
TRBV7-2	11	TRBJ2-3	ASSLVLTDTQY
TRBV6-2/TRBV6-3	11	TRBJ1-5	ASRDPGLRPQH
TRBV11-3	15	TRBJ2-3	ASSLGRLAGGTDTQY
TRBV10-3	14	TRBJ1-6	AISDQRKNYNSPLH
TRBV6-5	13	TRBJ2-1	ASSHLAGGDNEQF
TRBV20-1	14	TRBJ2-1	SARATSGGIYNEQF
TRBV7-8	15	TRBJ2-1	ASSLRTGGSSYNEQF
TRBV28	13	TRBJ2-1	ASTGGGGPYNEQF
TRBV30	13	TRBJ1-4	AWSQGGAANEKLF
TRBV6-5	12	TRBJ2-3	ASSTADRWDTQY
TRBV7-9	13	TRBJ2-5	ASSLNGGYRETQY
TRBV29-1	13	TRBJ2-3	SVGTQGGRGDTQY
TRBV12-3/TRBV12-4	11	TRBJ2-2	ASTPREPGELF
TRBV5-1	11	TRBJ2-4	ASSGQGENIQY
TRBV2	11	TRBJ2-1	ASRAGANNEQF
TRBV7-8	13	TRBJ2-3	ASSLQRGPTDTQY
TRBV7-9	12	TRBJ2-1	ASSSRESYNEQF
TRBV28	14	TRBJ2-4	ASSSSVGRGGNIQY
TRBV3-1	17	TRBJ2-5	ASSQKSPLGRERQETQY
TRBV24-1	11	TRBJ2-1	ATSANRYNEQF
TRBV6-5	11	TRBJ1-2	ASSPRDLYGYT
TRBV10-3	12	TRBJ2-7	AISVRTGPYEQY
TRBV20-1	10	TRBJ2-7	SASGTSYEQY
TRBV4-2	15	TRBJ2-3	ASSQALGQGAADTQY
TRBV7-9	15	TRBJ2-7	ASSSPPGGGLISEQY
TRBV4-2	14	TRBJ2-5	ASSQLSGGAAETQY
TRBV20-1	13	TRBJ1-5	SAQDRGRGGQPQH
TRBV11-2	15	TRBJ1-2	ASSSLWGDRGSDGYT